This T cell receptor beta chain was sequenced during a study of CD8+ T cells in alopecia areata. In each case, RNA was isolated and then reverse transcribed into cDNA as the sequencing template. The data were produced by immunoSEQ multiplex PCR, yet TCRdb's version contains in-frame clones alone and is incomplete. The sample shows more than 90,000 clones, about 54% of them seen only once. This CDR3 has 13 residues. Per germline, CDR1 SQVTM and CDR2 ANQGSEA. Trimming took 4 bases from V and 7 from J, leaving 14 bases between them. Treatment meaning: oral pan-JAK inhibitor, 5-10 mg twice daily. Alopecia areata patients had lesional scalp punch biopsies and peripheral blood taken from them.

The TCR originated in a human donor with alopecia areata. The specimen comprised CD8+ T cells sorted from blood, sampled at week 4, from a patient treated with tofacitinib. The chain couples TRBV29-1 to TRBJ2-1; D is possibly TRBD1 or TRBD2 (5 bases each). The CDR3 sequence is CSVVVRGRNEQFF. The CDR3 nucleotides read TGCAGCGTTGTAGTGAGGGGAAGGAATGAGCAGTTCTTC.